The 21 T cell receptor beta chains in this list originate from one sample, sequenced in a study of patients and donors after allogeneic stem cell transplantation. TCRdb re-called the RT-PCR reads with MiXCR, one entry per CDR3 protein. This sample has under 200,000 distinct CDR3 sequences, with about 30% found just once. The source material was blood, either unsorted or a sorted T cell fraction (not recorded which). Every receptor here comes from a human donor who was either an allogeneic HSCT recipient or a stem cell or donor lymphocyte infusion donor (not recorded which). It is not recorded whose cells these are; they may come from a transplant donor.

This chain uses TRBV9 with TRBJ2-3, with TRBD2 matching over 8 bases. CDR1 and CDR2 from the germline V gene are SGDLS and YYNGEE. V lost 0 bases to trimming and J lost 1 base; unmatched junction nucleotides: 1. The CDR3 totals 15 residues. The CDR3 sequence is CASSVGSGGTDTQYF. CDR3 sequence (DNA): TGTGCCAGCAGCGTAGGTAGCGGGGGCACAGATACGCAGTATTTT. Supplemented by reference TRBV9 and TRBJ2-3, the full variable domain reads DSGVTQTPKHLITATGQRVTLRCSPRSGDLSVYWYQQSLDQGLQFLIQYYNGEERAKGNILERFSAQQFPDLHSELNLSSLELGDSALYFCASSVGSGGTDTQYFGPGTRLTVL.

The CDR3 is CASSKTEDYGYTF. DNA for the CDR3: TGTGCCAGCAGTAAGACAGAAGACTATGGCTACACCTTC. The chain has TRBV6-6 and TRBJ1-2; a weak D match, TRBD1 (5 bases). This CDR3 region has 13 residues. Deletions cut 5 bases from V and 3 bases from J, with 10 bases between. Germline assignment: CDR1 MNHNY and CDR2 SVGAGI (reference sequence).

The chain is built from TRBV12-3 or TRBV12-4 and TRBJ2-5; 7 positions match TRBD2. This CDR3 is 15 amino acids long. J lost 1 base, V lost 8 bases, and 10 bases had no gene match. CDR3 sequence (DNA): TGTGCCAGCGAGTTCTCCGCGGGGGTCCAAGAGACCCAGTACTTC. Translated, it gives CASEFSAGVQETQYF.

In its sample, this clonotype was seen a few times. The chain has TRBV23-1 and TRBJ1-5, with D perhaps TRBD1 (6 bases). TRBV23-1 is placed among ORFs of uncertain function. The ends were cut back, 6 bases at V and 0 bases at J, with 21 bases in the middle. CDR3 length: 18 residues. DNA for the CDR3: TGCGCCAGCAGCCTGATTAAACTCCAGGGGTGTAGCAATCAGCCCCAGCATTTT. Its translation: CASSLIKLQGCSNQPQHF.

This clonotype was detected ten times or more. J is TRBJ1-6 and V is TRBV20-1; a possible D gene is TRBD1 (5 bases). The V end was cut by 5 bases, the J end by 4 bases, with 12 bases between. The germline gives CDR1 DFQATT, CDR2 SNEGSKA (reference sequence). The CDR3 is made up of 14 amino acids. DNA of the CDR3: TGCAGTGCTCACGCGGGACGGTATAATTCACCCCTCCACTTT. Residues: CSAHAGRYNSPLHF.

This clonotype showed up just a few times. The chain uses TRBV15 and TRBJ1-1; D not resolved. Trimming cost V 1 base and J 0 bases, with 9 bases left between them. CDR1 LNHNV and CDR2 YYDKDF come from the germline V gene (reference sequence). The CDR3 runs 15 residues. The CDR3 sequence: CATSRVLLMNTEAFF. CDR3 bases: TGTGCCACCAGCAGAGTTCTGTTGATGAACACTGAAGCTTTCTTT.

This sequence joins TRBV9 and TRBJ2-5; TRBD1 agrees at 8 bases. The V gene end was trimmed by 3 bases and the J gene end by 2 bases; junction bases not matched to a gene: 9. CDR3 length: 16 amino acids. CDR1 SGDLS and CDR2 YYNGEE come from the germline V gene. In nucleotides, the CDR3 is TGTGCCAGCAGCGCTTACAGGGGGAACGGGCAAGAGACCCAGTACTTC. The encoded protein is CASSAYRGNGQETQYF.

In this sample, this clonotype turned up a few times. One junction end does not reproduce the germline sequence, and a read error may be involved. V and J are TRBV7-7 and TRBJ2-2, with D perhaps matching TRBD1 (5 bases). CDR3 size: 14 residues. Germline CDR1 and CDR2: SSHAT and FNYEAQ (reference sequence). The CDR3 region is CASSRDRNTGELFF. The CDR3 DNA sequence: TGTGCTAGCAGCCGTGACAGAAACACCGGGGAGCTGTTTTTT.

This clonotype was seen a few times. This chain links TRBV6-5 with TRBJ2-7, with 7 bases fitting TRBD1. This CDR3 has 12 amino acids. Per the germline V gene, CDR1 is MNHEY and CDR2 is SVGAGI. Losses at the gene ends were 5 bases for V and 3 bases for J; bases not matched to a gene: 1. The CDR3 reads CASSRTGYEQYF. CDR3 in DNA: TGTGCCAGCAGTCGGACAGGCTACGAGCAGTACTTC.

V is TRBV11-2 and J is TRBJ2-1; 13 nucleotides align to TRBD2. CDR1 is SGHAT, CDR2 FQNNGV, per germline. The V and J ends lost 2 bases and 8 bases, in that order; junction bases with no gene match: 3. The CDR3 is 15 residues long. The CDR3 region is CASSLSGLAGDEQFF. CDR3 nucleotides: TGTGCCAGCAGCTTAAGTGGACTAGCGGGAGATGAGCAGTTCTTC. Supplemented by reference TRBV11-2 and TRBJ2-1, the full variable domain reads EAGVAQSPRYKIIEKRQSVAFWCNPISGHATLYWYQQILGQGPKLLIQFQNNGVVDDSQLPKDRFSAERLKGVDSTLKIQPAKLEDSAVYLCASSLSGLAGDEQFFGPGTRLTVL.

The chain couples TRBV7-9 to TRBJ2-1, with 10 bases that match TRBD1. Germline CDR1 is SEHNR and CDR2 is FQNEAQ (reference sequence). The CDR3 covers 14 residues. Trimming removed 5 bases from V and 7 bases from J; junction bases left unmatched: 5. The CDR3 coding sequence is TGTGCCAGCAGCCGCCGGGACAGGGGTAATGAGCAGTTCTTC. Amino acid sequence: CASSRRDRGNEQFF.

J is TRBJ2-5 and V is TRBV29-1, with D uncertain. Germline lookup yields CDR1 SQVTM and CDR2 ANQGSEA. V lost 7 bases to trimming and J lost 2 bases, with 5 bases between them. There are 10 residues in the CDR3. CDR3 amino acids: CSATQETQYF. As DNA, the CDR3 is TGCAGCGCCACACAAGAGACCCAGTACTTC.

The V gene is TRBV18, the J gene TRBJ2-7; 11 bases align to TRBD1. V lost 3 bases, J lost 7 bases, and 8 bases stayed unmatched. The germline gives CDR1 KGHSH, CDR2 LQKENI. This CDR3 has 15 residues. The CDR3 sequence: CASSPGTGGPWEQYF. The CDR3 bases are TGTGCCAGCTCACCGGGGACAGGGGGGCCGTGGGAGCAGTACTTC.

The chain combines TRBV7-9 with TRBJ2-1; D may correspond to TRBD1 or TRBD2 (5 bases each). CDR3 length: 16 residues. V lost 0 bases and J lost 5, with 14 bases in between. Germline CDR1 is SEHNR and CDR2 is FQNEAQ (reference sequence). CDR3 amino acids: CASSLAVGRNNNEQFF. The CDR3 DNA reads TGTGCCAGCAGCTTAGCGGTGGGACGTAACAACAATGAGCAGTTCTTC.

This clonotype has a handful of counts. CDR3 sequence reads: CASSPHENTEAFF. CDR3 DNA sequence: TGCGCCAGCAGCCCCCACGAGAACACTGAAGCTTTCTTT. The rearrangement links TRBV5-1 to TRBJ1-1; D unclear. The ends were cut back, 4 bases at V and 1 base at J, with 8 bases in the middle. The V gene's germline CDR1 is SGHRS and CDR2 YFSETQ. This CDR3 is 13 amino acids long.

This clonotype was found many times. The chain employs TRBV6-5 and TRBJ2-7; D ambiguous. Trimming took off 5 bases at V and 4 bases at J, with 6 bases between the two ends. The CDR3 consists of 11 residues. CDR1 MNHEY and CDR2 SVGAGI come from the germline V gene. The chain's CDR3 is CASSKGYEQYF. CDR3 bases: TGTGCCAGCAGTAAAGGGTACGAGCAGTACTTC.

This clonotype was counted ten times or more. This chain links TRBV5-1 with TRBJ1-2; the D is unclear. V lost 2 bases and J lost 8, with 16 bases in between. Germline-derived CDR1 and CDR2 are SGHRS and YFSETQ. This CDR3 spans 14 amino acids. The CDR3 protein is CASSLPVAVGGYTF. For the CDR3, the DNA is TGCGCCAGCAGCTTACCCGTGGCAGTCGGCGGCTACACCTTC.

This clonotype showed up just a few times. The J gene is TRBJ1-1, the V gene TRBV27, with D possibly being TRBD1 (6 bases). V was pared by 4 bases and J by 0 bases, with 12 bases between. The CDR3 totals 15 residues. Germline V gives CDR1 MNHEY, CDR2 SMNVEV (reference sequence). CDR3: CASSSNYRVNTEAFF. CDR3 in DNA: TGTGCCAGCAGTTCGAACTACAGGGTGAACACTGAAGCTTTCTTT.

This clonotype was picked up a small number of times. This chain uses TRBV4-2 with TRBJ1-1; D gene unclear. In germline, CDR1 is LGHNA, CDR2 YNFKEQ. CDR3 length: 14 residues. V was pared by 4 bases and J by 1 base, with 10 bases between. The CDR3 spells CASSPIRANTEAFF. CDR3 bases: TGTGCCAGCAGCCCCATCCGGGCGAACACTGAAGCTTTCTTT.

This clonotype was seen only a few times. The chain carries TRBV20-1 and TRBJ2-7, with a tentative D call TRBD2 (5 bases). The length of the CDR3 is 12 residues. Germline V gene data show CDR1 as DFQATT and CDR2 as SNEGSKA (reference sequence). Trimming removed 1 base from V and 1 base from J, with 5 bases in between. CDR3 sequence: CSARGLSYEQYF. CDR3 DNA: TGCAGTGCTAGAGGACTATCCTACGAGCAGTACTTC.

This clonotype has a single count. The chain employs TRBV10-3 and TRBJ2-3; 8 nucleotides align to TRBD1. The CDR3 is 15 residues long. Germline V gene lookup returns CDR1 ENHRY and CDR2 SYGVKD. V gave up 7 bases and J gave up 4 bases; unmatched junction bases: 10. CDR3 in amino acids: CAITEGQGGADTQYF. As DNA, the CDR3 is TGTGCCATCACTGAAGGACAGGGCGGAGCAGATACGCAGTATTTT.